A single sample gave rise to the 3 T cell receptor beta chains below, sequenced in a study of T-cell reconstitution after alpha-beta-depleted transplantation in children. During its preparation, the TCRbeta library received unique molecular identifiers. In TCRdb, the PCR reads were re-called with MiXCR into one record per CDR3 protein. The sample shows about 200,000 distinct CDR3 sequences, 5% to 7.5% of them seen only once. This specimen consisted of PBMCs, obtained before TCRalphabeta/CD19-depleted stem cell transplant. The receptors stem from a girl less than two years old with combined immunodeficiency, due to receive a stem cell transplant.

This clonotype was counted only a few times. This rearrangement joins TRBV11-3 to TRBJ2-1; a possible D gene is TRBD1 (5 bases). V lost 1 base, J lost 8 bases, and 18 bases lay in between. Germline lookup yields CDR1 SGHNT and CDR2 YENEEA. The CDR3 is 16 residues long. CDR3 nucleotides: TGTGCCAGCAGCTTAGGCTTAATGGACATTGGCTATGAGCAGTTCTTC. It translates to CASSLGLMDIGYEQFF.

The table lists this clonotype with many counts. The genes are TRBV28 and TRBJ1-2, with unresolved D. V lost 6 bases, J lost 8 bases, and 13 bases lay in between. The CDR3 sequence is 12 residues long. CDR1 and CDR2 from the germline V gene are MDHEN and SYDVKM. CDR3 loop: CASSFPAVGYTF. As DNA, the CDR3 is TGTGCCAGCAGCTTCCCAGCGGTGGGCTACACCTTC.

The table lists this clonotype with many counts. The V and J genes are TRBV12-3 or TRBV12-4 and TRBJ2-2; 7 nucleotides align to TRBD2. The CDR3 has 14 amino acids. V dropped 7 bases and J dropped 1; count of bases not matched to a gene: 3. Here the CDR3 DNA reads TGTGCCAGCATCCGCGGGGGGAACACCGGGGAGCTGTTTTTT. It translates to CASIRGGNTGELFF.